One and the same sample provided the 18 T cell receptor beta chains below, sequenced in a study of shared T cell receptors in the human thymus. Sequencing was performed with immunoSEQ multiplex PCR; in TCRdb, only in-frame clones are kept and a portion is missing. The sample lists about 730,000 clones; 70% to 90% were seen once. The same sample was also studied in work on human thymus T cells.

Sample: thymocytes. The source is a girl less than two years old with a congenital heart defect.

The chain couples TRBV14 to TRBJ2-1; D possibly corresponds to TRBD1 (5 bases). Germline lookup yields CDR1 SGHDN and CDR2 FVKESK. The CDR3 length is 15 residues. Deletions cut 6 bases from V and 7 bases from J, with 19 bases between. This CDR3 reads CASSRSDTVANEQFF. CDR3 bases: TGTGCCAGCAGTCGATCGGACACGGTGGCGAATGAGCAGTTCTTC.

The rearrangement links TRBV7-9 to TRBJ2-7, with 8 bases matching TRBD1. Germline V gene lookup returns CDR1 SEHNR and CDR2 FQNEAQ (reference sequence). Losses at the gene ends were 5 bases for V and 2 bases for J; bases not matched to a gene: 8. This CDR3 contains 15 residues. CDR3 in DNA: TGTGCCAGCAGCGGAGGGGAACAGGGGGCCTACGAGCAGTACTTC. Translation gives CASSGGEQGAYEQYF.

The gene calls are TRBV9 and TRBJ1-6, with TRBD1 identical over 8 bases. The CDR3 runs to 18 residues. Germline V gene sequence: CDR1 SGDLS, CDR2 YYNGEE. The V segment lost 3 bases and the J segment 3 bases; nucleotides outside the gene matches: 11. CDR3 amino acids: CASSGEATGGDYNSPLHF. CDR3 DNA sequence: TGTGCCAGCAGCGGAGAAGCAACAGGGGGTGACTATAATTCACCCCTCCACTTT.

The chain recombines TRBV11-2 with TRBJ1-3, with D perhaps TRBD1 (5 bases). The CDR3 is 14 residues long. Trimming took 5 bases from V and 0 from J, leaving 8 bases between them. Per germline, CDR1 SGHAT and CDR2 FQNNGV. The CDR3, as DNA: TGTGCCAGCAGCCCGACAGACTCTGGAAACACCATATATTTT. Its translation is CASSPTDSGNTIYF.

The chain has TRBV5-6 and TRBJ1-2; 7 bases map to TRBD1. The trim removed 4 bases at V and 5 bases at J, leaving 11 bases unmatched. This CDR3 has 15 amino acids. The germline CDR1 and CDR2 sequences are SGHDT and YYEEEE. Here the CDR3 reads CASSPYVGGRYGYTF. The DNA of the CDR3 is TGTGCCAGCAGCCCTTACGTAGGGGGCAGGTATGGCTACACCTTC. The entire variable domain, with the rest obtained from reference TRBV5-6 and TRBJ1-2, is as follows: DAGVTQSPTHLIKTRGQQVTLRCSPKSGHDTVSWYQQALGQGPQFIFQYYEEEERQRGNFPDRFSGHQFPNYSSELNVNALLLGDSALYLCASSPYVGGRYGYTFGSGTRLTVV.

The chain is built from TRBV18 and TRBJ2-7, with D maybe TRBD2 (6 bases). The V end lost 6 bases, the J end lost 2 bases, and 14 bases lay between the germline ends. This CDR3 is built from 14 residues. The V gene's germline CDR1 is KGHSH and CDR2 LQKENI. CDR3 loop: CASSLGLRPYEQYF. The CDR3 DNA sequence: TGTGCCAGCTCCTTGGGACTGAGGCCCTACGAGCAGTACTTC. The full variable domain, completed using reference TRBV18 and TRBJ2-7, is NAGVMQNPRHLVRRRGQEARLRCSPMKGHSHVYWYRQLPEEGLKFMVYLQKENIIDESGMPKERFSAEFPKEGPSILRIQQVVRGDSAAYFCASSLGLRPYEQYFGPGTRLTVT.

The chain carries TRBV11-2 and TRBJ2-3; 10 nucleotides agree with TRBD2. The germline V gene encodes CDR1 SGHAT and CDR2 FQNNGV. Unmatched junction bases numbered 14, after V lost 5 bases and J lost 3 bases. The CDR3 length is 18 residues. This CDR3 is CASSTIQTASGGTDTQYF. The CDR3 bases are TGTGCCAGCAGCACCATCCAAACCGCTAGCGGGGGTACAGATACGCAGTATTTT.

This clone occurred once. V and J are TRBV6-1 and TRBJ2-7; 9 bases align to TRBD1. This CDR3 is built from 14 residues. Per germline, CDR1 MNHNS and CDR2 SASEGT. V was pared by 5 bases and J by 3 bases, with 5 bases of the junction left unmatched. CDR3 DNA sequence: TGTGCCAGCAGTTCCGGGACAGGGTACTACGAGCAGTACTTC. It translates to CASSSGTGYYEQYF.

The rearrangement joins TRBV7-3 to TRBJ2-3; TRBD2 agrees at 7 bases. Germline V lookup: CDR1 SGHTA, CDR2 FQGTGA. V trimming: 5 bases; J trimming: 0 bases; junction bases outside the gene matches: 8. This CDR3 region has 16 residues. The CDR3 DNA sequence: TGTGCCAGCAGCGTCCGGCTGGGGGGGAGCACAGATACGCAGTATTTT. It is translated as CASSVRLGGSTDTQYF.

The chain employs TRBV11-3 and TRBJ1-1; D gene ambiguous. Between the trimmed V and J ends, which lost 2 bases and 4 bases, there was a span of 8 bases. The CDR3 has 13 residues. Germline loops: CDR1 SGHNT, CDR2 YENEEA. The CDR3 loop reads CASSLRAGTEAFF. The CDR3 region has the DNA TGTGCCAGCAGCTTAAGAGCGGGCACTGAAGCTTTCTTT.

This rearrangement joins TRBV2 to TRBJ1-5; 12 positions agree with TRBD1. This CDR3 comprises 16 residues. The germline V gene encodes CDR1 SNHLY and CDR2 FYNNEI. Trimming removed 6 bases from V and 7 bases from J; junction bases left unmatched: 10. DNA of the CDR3: TGTGCCAGCAGGTTTTCCGGGGGGACAGGGGGCCAGCCCCAGCATTTT. This translates into CASRFSGGTGGQPQHF.

The gene calls are TRBV4-1 and TRBJ1-1; D ambiguous. The V end was cut by 4 bases, the J end by 3 bases, with 15 bases between. Germline V CDR1 and CDR2: MGHRA, YSYEKL. This CDR3 is built from 15 residues. The CDR3 DNA reads as TGCGCCAGCAGCCCCATGGGGAGGGCGCACACTGAAGCTTTCTTT. Encoded protein: CASSPMGRAHTEAFF.

The chain employs TRBV15 and TRBJ1-2; 8 positions match TRBD1. This CDR3 has 18 residues. Germline trimming cut 0 bases from V and 2 bases from J; bases unmatched to any gene: 11. Germline V gene data show CDR1 as LNHNV and CDR2 as YYDKDF (reference sequence). DNA for the CDR3: TGTGCCACCAGCAGAGATCAAGACGGGACAGGTCTCAACTATGGCTACACCTTC. Protein product: CATSRDQDGTGLNYGYTF.

This clone has only one observation. The chain carries TRBV4-1 and TRBJ1-2; a possible D gene is TRBD1 (6 bases). Trimming left V 2 bases short and J 7 bases short, with 26 bases between. This CDR3 has 18 amino acids. Germline CDR1 and CDR2: MGHRA and YSYEKL. CDR3 DNA: TGCGCCAGCAGCCAATATCCTATTGGGGGCCCCCCGTCAGGTGGCTACACCTTC. Its protein product is CASSQYPIGGPPSGGYTF.

The V call is TRBV6-5, the J call TRBJ1-1, with D unclear. Trimming removed 5 bases from V and 7 bases from J, with 11 bases in between. Germline values: CDR1 MNHEY, CDR2 SVGAGI. CDR3 length: 12 amino acids. CDR3 coding DNA: TGTGCCAGCAGTACCTCCACAGATGAAGCTTTCTTT. Amino acid sequence: CASSTSTDEAFF.

V is TRBV28 and J is TRBJ2-1; D gene unclear. Trimming stripped 3 bases from V and 10 bases from J, with 13 bases between. CDR1 and CDR2 from the germline V gene are MDHEN and SYDVKM. This CDR3 has 13 amino acids. CDR3 amino acids: CASSFMYPREQFF. The CDR3 DNA follows: TGTGCCAGCAGTTTTATGTATCCGCGAGAGCAGTTCTTC.

The chain has TRBV6-5 and TRBJ1-5, with 7 nucleotides matching TRBD1. V lost 8 bases, J lost 2 bases, and 9 bases stayed unmatched. Germline V gives CDR1 MNHEY, CDR2 SVGAGI. This CDR3 comprises 15 residues. The CDR3 reads CASQNRGKGNQPQHF. The DNA for the CDR3 is TGTGCCAGCCAAAACAGGGGAAAGGGCAATCAGCCCCAGCATTTT.

The chain is built from TRBV2 and TRBJ1-5; 7 bases are shared with TRBD1. This CDR3 has 14 amino acids. The V gene's germline CDR1 is SNHLY and CDR2 FYNNEI. V lost 6 bases, J lost 2 bases, and 4 bases stayed unmatched. CDR3 region: CASRRQGGNQPQHF. CDR3 nucleotides: TGTGCCAGCAGGAGACAGGGAGGCAATCAGCCCCAGCATTTT.